The present TCR beta chain was sequenced within a study of blood T cell repertoires in COVID-19. The wider study: The origin of the acute and convalescent COVID-19 samples was the United States, Italy and Spain. T cells, B-cell-depleted T cells, or PBMCs supplied cDNA or gDNA.

In the original analysis: Amplification of reference gene primers provided the estimated nucleated cell counts. Repertoires were generated with immunoSEQ multiplex PCR, while TCRdb's copy carries only in-frame clones and drops some. That table gives V, J and clone size, and the DNA gave D and trimming. The table shows about 16,000 clones, with about 89% occurring only once. Trimming took off 0 bases at V and 5 bases at J, with 12 bases between the two ends. The CDR3 is 15 amino acids. From germline, CDR1 is SGHRS and CDR2 YFSETQ. Sequenced input: peripheral blood. The TCR originated in a man in his sixties with acute or convalescent COVID-19. J is TRBJ2-1 and V is TRBV5-1, with a possible D match to TRBD2 (7 bases). DNA of the CDR3: TGCGCCAGCAGCTTGGCGGGGGGCCTGAACAATGAGCAGTTCTTC. It specifies CASSLAGGLNNEQFF.